Sequencing of this T cell receptor (beta chain) was carried out in a study of shared clonotypes between healthy human individuals. Regarding the study as a whole: The expectation was that sequencing depth would affect clonotype sharing among donors.

CDR1 and CDR2 from the germline V gene are SGHDT and YYEEEE. The CDR3 has 15 amino acids. V was cut by 0 bases and J by 4 bases, with 11 bases left in between. The material for each subset, its genomic DNA, was split evenly across several immunoSEQ plates. Replicate PCRs run on unsorted PBMC used 300 to 350 ng DNA, which was about 30,000 T cell genomes. Using ten immunoSEQ deep assay plates, investigators sequenced unsorted PBMC DNA. Produced via immunoSEQ multiplex PCR; TCRdb's table is partial and in-frame only. Seen here are 400,000 to 600,000 clones, around 79% observed once, and the top ten hold approximately 13%. In regard to this clone: Its antigen remains unidentified.

The TCR originated in a woman in her forties in good health. Some clones in this sample may be carry-over from other donors' samples. V usage is TRBV5-6 and J usage is TRBJ2-1; D may match TRBD1 or TRBD2 (5 bases each). What was sequenced was PBMCs. CDR3 bases: TGTGCCAGCAGCTTGGTCCGGGACGGGTACAATGAGCAGTTCTTC. Translating gives CASSLVRDGYNEQFF.